This T cell receptor beta chain comes out of a study of early T cells in non-severe SARS-CoV-2 infection (dated by TCRdb to the early 2020s). About the investigation overall: TCR sequencing used bulk RNA from unsorted whole blood, so alpha and beta chains could not be paired. What the authors observed across the whole study: VDJdb matching was skewed toward anti-spike CD8 responses and likely underestimated virus-specific expansions by missing private and CD4 specificities.

The protocol used for the library was 5' RACE. Data came from a NextSeq 500. To correct for sequencing error and PCR bias, the TCR library protocol tagged individual cDNA molecules with unique molecular identifiers. Both TCR alpha and beta chains were sequenced, and tight co-correlation was observed between alpha and beta sequence abundances in each sample. The study's own analysis went as follows. V gene, J gene and CDR3 annotation of TCR sequences was performed with Decombinator V4. TCRs were defined as expanded if a significant change between any two time points was detected under a Poisson model with p below 0.0001. TCR abundances were normalised to the total number of TCRs sequenced per sample and were expressed as counts per million. TRAV1-2 paired with TRAJ12, TRAJ20 or TRAJ33 defined MAIT TCRs, while TRAV10 paired with TRAJ18 defined iNKT TCRs. VDJdb, accessed 1 November 2021, was searched for CMV, EBV and SARS-CoV-2 annotated TCRs, excluding TCRs annotated for multiple antigens. TCRdb reprocessing: public reads trimmed at Q25 with fastp, clones called with MiXCR, in-frame beta chains kept. Identical CDR3 protein sequences are pooled into one entry, listed with their most common genes and DNA. TCRdb, not the authors, supplied the V and J calls. The sample data list 60,000 or so distinct CDR3 sequences, and about 10% of these were observed just once. Clones ranked in the top ten supply approximately 4.1% of the sample.

Set within a cohort of healthcare workers in London, UK, this nested case-control study involved weekly PCR testing of nasopharyngeal swabs along with blood sampling. Healthcare workers were enrolled in the week of the UK lockdown, from 23 to 31 March 2020, and were followed every week for up to about 16 weeks. The CDR3 measures 13 amino acids from cysteine to phenylalanine. Only the CDR3 DNA stays, 39 bases, in frame from base 1. Sequences SEHNR (CDR1) and FQNEAQ (CDR2) are obtained from the germline V gene (reference sequence). Relative to germline, V is missing 5 bases and J is missing 4 bases, with 4 bases of the junction outside any gene match. This clonotype was found a few times. What this receptor recognizes is not known. Base qualities are not at hand, and no much larger clone is one base apart.

Input material: whole blood. The source is an adult who was a healthcare worker with PCR-confirmed SARS-CoV-2 infection or an uninfected control (not recorded which). The rearranged chain carries TRBV7-9 and TRBJ2-5; 7 junctional bases match TRBD1. The CDR3 reads CASSATGVETQYF. The nucleotide sequence reads as follows: TGTGCCAGCAGCGCCACAGGGGTAGAGACCCAGTACTTC.